This T cell receptor (beta chain) appears in the sequencing data of a study of T cell responses to AZD1222 COVID-19 vaccine. Whole-study findings and limits: Donors were chiefly white British, with a greater number of females, and clonal diversity was perhaps underestimated.

Germline V gene data show CDR1 as MNHEY and CDR2 as SVGAGI. The CDR3 has 14 amino acids. V shed 5 bases and J 9 bases; nucleotides not matched to a gene: 6. The table came from immunoSEQ multiplex PCR; TCRdb's copy has only in-frame clones and leaves some out. The table lists about 100,000 clones, roughly 83% of them singletons. Worth noting for this clone: Antigen: not known.

The chain recombines TRBV6-5 with TRBJ1-6; 8 nucleotides align to TRBD1. This receptor was identified in an adult in good health. Sequencing was performed on peripheral blood, taken on day 0 of AZD1222 vaccination. The CDR3 spells CASSNRQGASPLHF. CDR3 coding DNA: TGTGCCAGCAGTAACCGGCAGGGGGCTTCACCCCTCCACTTT.